Each of the 27 T cell receptor beta chains below was sequenced from the same sample in a study of blood T cell repertoires in COVID-19. Sequenced by immunoSEQ multiplex PCR; TCRdb stores in-frame clones only, minus some. Here the sample spans 95,000 to 150,000 clones, around 90% being singletons. The sequenced sample was peripheral blood. These receptor sequences come from an older woman with COVID-19, enrolled during active disease.

The chain couples TRBV7-3 to TRBJ2-3; D is possibly TRBD2 (6 bases). Germline CDR1 and CDR2: SGHTA and FQGTGA. Trimming pared 4 bases from V and 0 bases from J, leaving 14 bases between. The CDR3 is 16 amino acids. CDR3 protein: CASSSMPSGSTDTQYF. Written as DNA, the CDR3 is TGTGCCAGCAGCTCCATGCCAAGCGGGAGCACAGATACGCAGTATTTT.

The V call is TRBV28, the J call TRBJ1-4; D unclear. Germline CDR1 is MDHEN and CDR2 is SYDVKM. Trimming pared 6 bases from V and 10 bases from J, leaving 30 bases between. The CDR3 length is 18 residues. CDR3 sequence (DNA): TGTGCCAGCAGACCTGCGCGGGGTGTGGACCTTCGGCTTGGAAAACTGTTTTTT. Translation: CASRPARGVDLRLGKLFF.

The chain has TRBV5-4 and TRBJ2-1, with 8 bases lining up with TRBD2. Germline CDR1 and CDR2: SGHNT and YYREEE (reference sequence). The J segment lost 7 bases and the V segment lost 4 bases, leaving 13 bases of the junction unmatched. This CDR3 comprises 16 residues. As DNA, the CDR3 is TGTGCCAGCAGCGATCTCGCGGGGGGCCCTGGTAATGAGCAGTTCTTC. This sequence encodes CASSDLAGGPGNEQFF.

This chain uses TRBV29-1 with TRBJ2-2; D possibly corresponds to TRBD1 (5 bases). Deletions cut 4 bases from V and 0 bases from J, with 9 bases between. There are 14 residues in the CDR3. CDR1 and CDR2 from the germline V gene are SQVTM and ANQGSEA. CDR3 nucleotides: TGCAGCGTTGTAGGCAGGGCGAACACCGGGGAGCTGTTTTTT. This translates into CSVVGRANTGELFF.

Here the CDR3 DNA reads TGTGCCAGCAGGCCGGACAGGGGCTCCTACGAGCAGTACTTC. This gives the protein CASRPDRGSYEQYF. This chain uses TRBV11-2 with TRBJ2-7, with 9 bases lining up with TRBD1. The CDR3 spans 14 residues. Germline V gene data show CDR1 as SGHAT and CDR2 as FQNNGV. V trimming: 6 bases; J trimming: 0 bases; junction bases outside the gene matches: 3.

V is TRBV5-4 and J is TRBJ2-7; D is ambiguous. Trimming pared 2 bases from V and 3 bases from J, leaving 9 bases between. CDR3 length: 13 amino acids. Per the germline V gene, CDR1 is SGHNT and CDR2 is YYREEE (reference sequence). The DNA for the CDR3 is TGTGCCAGCAGCTTTTCAGGTGTCTACGAGCAGTACTTC. Protein sequence: CASSFSGVYEQYF. Drawing the rest from reference TRBV5-4 and TRBJ2-7, the complete variable domain is ETGVTQSPTHLIKTRGQQVTLRCSSQSGHNTVSWYQQALGQGPQFIFQYYREEENGRGNFPPRFSGLQFPNYSSELNVNALELDDSALYLCASSFSGVYEQYFGPGTRLTVT.

The count of this clone is one. The CDR3 coding sequence is TGTGCCAGCAGCAAAGTGGGTCCGGGACAGAGTTCGAACACTGAAGCTTTCTTT. Translation gives CASSKVGPGQSSNTEAFF. The chain couples TRBV21-1 to TRBJ1-1; the table's D call of TRBD1 was not tested on the DNA. TRBV21-1 counts as a pseudogene. The length of the CDR3 is 18 residues.

The chain combines TRBV11-1 with TRBJ1-1; a possible D gene is TRBD1 (5 bases). The CDR3 covers 13 residues. Between the trimmed V and J ends, which lost 1 base and 7 bases, there was a span of 10 bases. The germline V gene has CDR1 SGHAT and CDR2 FQDESV (reference sequence). The CDR3 here is CASSLEYRSEAFF. The CDR3 nucleotides read TGTGCCAGCAGCTTAGAGTACAGGAGTGAAGCTTTCTTT. The full variable domain, in which reference TRBV11-1 and TRBJ1-1 provide the parts outside the CDR3, is EAEVAQSPRYKITEKSQAVAFWCDPISGHATLYWYRQILGQGPELLVQFQDESVVDDSQLPKDRFSAERLKGVDSTLKIQPAELGDSAMYLCASSLEYRSEAFFGQGTRLTVV.

The gene calls are TRBV7-8 and TRBJ1-4, with unresolved D. The CDR3 loop spans 17 amino acids. Germline lookup yields CDR1 SGHVS and CDR2 FQNEAQ. Trimming removed 0 bases from V and 0 bases from J, with 11 bases in between. For the CDR3, the DNA is TGTGCCAGCAGCTTAGCCCGGACGGGAGCAACTAATGAAAAACTGTTTTTT. Residues: CASSLARTGATNEKLFF.

This clone was detected once. The chain couples TRBV19 to TRBJ2-7; 7 positions agree with TRBD1. The CDR3 spans 15 residues. V was clipped by 4 bases and J by 3 bases; unmatched bases: 9. Germline V gives CDR1 LNHDA, CDR2 SQIVND (reference sequence). The CDR3 sequence: CASSNGPGQSYEQYF. The CDR3 DNA sequence: TGTGCCAGTAGTAACGGGCCGGGACAGAGCTACGAGCAGTACTTC.

The table lists this clone with a count of one. The chain links TRBV6-6 to TRBJ1-3; 8 bases map to TRBD1. Per germline, CDR1 MNHNY and CDR2 SVGAGI (reference sequence). The CDR3 contains 16 residues. Unmatched junction bases numbered 17, after V lost 2 bases and J lost 14 bases. The CDR3, as DNA: TGTGCCAGCAGTTACGGTCCAGGACAGGGAGGTAGGCCCGTATATTTT. As protein: CASSYGPGQGGRPVYF.

The chain joins TRBV18 to TRBJ2-3; 12 bases match TRBD2. Germline V gives CDR1 KGHSH, CDR2 LQKENI. Trimming took 1 base from V and 6 from J; bases not matched to a gene: 14. The CDR3 is 19 amino acids. DNA for the CDR3: TGTGCCAGCTCACCACTGCCCCTGACTAGCGGGGGACCCGGTGATACGCAGTATTTT. Translated, it gives CASSPLPLTSGGPGDTQYF.

The V and J genes are TRBV6-5 and TRBJ1-2; maybe TRBD1 (5 bases). The germline V and J ends were trimmed by 3 bases and 3 bases, with 11 bases remaining between them. CDR3 size: 14 residues. The germline gives CDR1 MNHEY, CDR2 SVGAGI. This chain's CDR3 is CASSYGATDYGYTF. The CDR3 DNA sequence: TGTGCCAGCAGTTATGGTGCGACAGACTATGGCTACACCTTC.

The V call is TRBV5-4, the J call TRBJ1-1, with D unclear. V was cut by 4 bases and J by 0 bases, with 10 bases left in between. The CDR3 has 14 amino acids. The germline gives CDR1 SGHNT, CDR2 YYREEE (reference sequence). CDR3 loop: CASSPVGVNTEAFF. CDR3 in DNA: TGTGCCAGCAGCCCCGTTGGAGTGAACACTGAAGCTTTCTTT. The whole variable domain, remainder taken from reference TRBV5-4 and TRBJ1-1, is ETGVTQSPTHLIKTRGQQVTLRCSSQSGHNTVSWYQQALGQGPQFIFQYYREEENGRGNFPPRFSGLQFPNYSSELNVNALELDDSALYLCASSPVGVNTEAFFGQGTRLTVV.

This chain links TRBV6-2 or TRBV6-3 with TRBJ2-7; maybe TRBD1 (6 bases). The CDR3 spans 15 residues. The germline V gene has CDR1 MNHEY and CDR2 SVGEGT. Trimming pared 4 bases from V and 4 bases from J, leaving 17 bases between. The CDR3 sequence is CASSSGAGVRYEQYF. The CDR3 nucleotides are TGTGCCAGCAGTTCTGGGGCAGGGGTACGATACGAGCAGTACTTC.

V and J are TRBV11-2 and TRBJ1-2, with TRBD1 identical over 9 bases. In germline, CDR1 is SGHAT, CDR2 FQNNGV. The CDR3 contains 15 residues. V shed 0 bases, J shed 5 bases, and the junction held 4 bases outside the gene matches. CDR3 residues: CASSLDSGQGYGYTF. CDR3 coding DNA: TGTGCCAGCAGCTTAGACTCGGGACAGGGTTATGGCTACACCTTC.

The chain links TRBV2 to TRBJ1-2, with 8 bases matching TRBD1. Germline lookup yields CDR1 SNHLY and CDR2 FYNNEI. This CDR3 contains 15 residues. Trimming took 6 bases from V and 5 from J; bases not matched to a gene: 11. CDR3 protein: CASRKGQGGGYGYTF. The CDR3 region has the DNA TGTGCCAGCAGGAAAGGACAGGGTGGTGGGTATGGCTACACCTTC.

J is TRBJ1-1 and V is TRBV13; weak D call: TRBD1 (6 bases). Trimming stripped 0 bases from V and 5 bases from J, with 19 bases between. In germline, CDR1 is PRHDT, CDR2 FYEKMQ (reference sequence). The CDR3 has 17 amino acids. DNA for the CDR3: TGTGCCAGCAGCTTAGGCAGTAAGACAGGACTTGAGACTGAAGCTTTCTTT. Translating it yields CASSLGSKTGLETEAFF.

This chain connects TRBV9 to TRBJ2-1; 10 nucleotides match TRBD2. Germline V gene data show CDR1 as SGDLS and CDR2 as YYNGEE. V gave up 4 bases and J gave up 4 bases; unmatched junction bases: 8. This CDR3 is built from 16 residues. This CDR3 reads CASSLPGTSDYNEQFF. In nucleotides, the CDR3 is TGTGCCAGCAGCCTACCCGGGACTAGCGATTACAATGAGCAGTTCTTC.

The chain has TRBV21-1 and TRBJ2-1; the table assigns TRBD2, which was not confirmed against the DNA. TRBV21-1 is a pseudogene. The CDR3 runs 12 residues. CDR3 residues: CASSKGGGEQFF. The CDR3 nucleotides read TGTGCCAGCAGCAAAGGAGGAGGTGAGCAGTTCTTC.

This chain uses TRBV5-1 with TRBJ1-4; tentative D call: TRBD1 (5 bases). Germline V gene data show CDR1 as SGHRS and CDR2 as YFSETQ. V was pared by 2 bases and J by 0 bases, with 14 bases between. This CDR3 is built from 17 residues. The CDR3 DNA is TGCGCCAGCAGCTTAGCAGGGAACCTTGCAACTAATGAAAAACTGTTTTTT. Encoded protein: CASSLAGNLATNEKLFF.

This CDR3 reads CASSPVRGSYEQYF. CDR3 nucleotides: TGTGCCAGCAGCCCAGTCCGGGGCTCCTACGAGCAGTACTTC. The chain joins TRBV6-5 to TRBJ2-7, with a weak D call TRBD2 (5 bases). V was clipped by 6 bases and J by 0 bases, with 12 bases between them. The CDR3 loop spans 14 amino acids. Germline assignment: CDR1 MNHEY and CDR2 SVGAGI.

V is TRBV7-2 and J is TRBJ1-1; D remains unclear. The CDR3 is 16 residues long. V was cut by 1 base and J by 6 bases, with 18 bases left in between. CDR1 is SGHTA and CDR2 is FQGNSA in the germline V gene. The CDR3 sequence: CASSLGWAGGESEAFF. CDR3 nucleotide sequence: TGTGCCAGCAGCTTAGGGTGGGCAGGCGGGGAATCTGAAGCTTTCTTT.

This sequence joins TRBV6-5 and TRBJ1-2; no clear D gene. V was shortened by 2 bases and J by 2 bases, with 6 bases between the two germline ends. Germline lookup yields CDR1 MNHEY and CDR2 SVGAGI. The CDR3 extends over 13 amino acids. Here the CDR3 DNA reads TGTGCCAGCAGTTACGGGGAGAACTATGGCTACACCTTC. This translates into CASSYGENYGYTF.

For the CDR3, the DNA is TGTGCCAGTAGTAACGGCGCAGGCGATCAGCCCCAGCATTTT. It translates to CASSNGAGDQPQHF. The gene calls are TRBV19 and TRBJ1-5, with D hard to call. The CDR3 is 14 amino acids. The germline V gene encodes CDR1 LNHDA and CDR2 SQIVND (reference sequence). Trimming removed 4 bases at V and 5 bases at J, with 12 bases between.

The chain has TRBV19 and TRBJ1-1, with 7 bases aligning to TRBD1. J lost 6 bases, V lost 4 bases, and 8 bases had no gene match. The CDR3 runs to 14 residues. Germline V gene lookup returns CDR1 LNHDA and CDR2 SQIVND (reference sequence). The CDR3 sequence is CASSTAGGPAEAFF. CDR3 DNA: TGTGCCAGTAGTACGGCAGGGGGACCGGCTGAAGCTTTCTTT.

The rearrangement uses TRBV15 and TRBJ2-3; 10 bases line up with TRBD1. Germline V lookup: CDR1 LNHNV, CDR2 YYDKDF (reference sequence). V lost 3 bases and J lost 6; bases outside the gene matches: 6. The CDR3 loop spans 15 amino acids. The CDR3 protein is CATSSRQGAPDTQYF. CDR3 coding DNA: TGTGCCACCAGCAGCAGACAGGGGGCGCCGGATACGCAGTATTTT.